The next 7 T cell receptor beta chains were all read from a single sample in a study of blood T cell repertoires in COVID-19. Clones were sequenced by immunoSEQ multiplex PCR, and TCRdb holds only the in-frame ones, with some missing. The sample lists roughly 120,000 clones, roughly 83% occurring once. Sequencing was performed on peripheral blood. These receptors originate from a man aged 25 to 40 with acute or convalescent COVID-19.

The chain combines TRBV3-1 (or the pseudogene TRBV3-2) with TRBJ1-4, with a weak D call TRBD1 (6 bases). This CDR3 is built from 16 residues. Germline V gene lookup returns CDR1 LGHDT and CDR2 YNNKEL (reference sequence). The V end lost 3 bases, the J end lost 5 bases, and 16 bases lay between the germline ends. CDR3 nucleotide sequence: TGTGCCAGCAGCCACCGAAGGGACATCAGAAATGAAAAACTGTTTTTT. It yields the protein CASSHRRDIRNEKLFF.

This chain connects TRBV19 to TRBJ2-5, with D maybe TRBD2 (5 bases). The CDR3 is 13 amino acids. CDR1 is LNHDA, CDR2 SQIVND, per germline (reference sequence). The germline V and J ends were trimmed by 5 bases and 1 base, with 8 bases remaining between them. The CDR3 loop reads CASSAGFQETQYF. CDR3 bases: TGTGCCAGTAGTGCGGGCTTCCAAGAGACCCAGTACTTC.

V and J are TRBV25-1 and TRBJ2-2, with D maybe TRBD2 (5 bases). With 2 bases removed from V and 4 bases from J, the gap between germline ends came to 14 bases. Germline V lookup: CDR1 MGHDK, CDR2 SYGVNS. This CDR3 is built from 16 residues. CDR3 nucleotide sequence: TGTGCCAGCAGTGAAGCACCACGTGAGGGCACCGGGGAGCTGTTTTTT. Amino acids: CASSEAPREGTGELFF.

V gene TRBV30 combines with J gene TRBJ2-3, with 9 bases identical to TRBD1. The germline gives CDR1 GTSNPN, CDR2 SVGIG (reference sequence). The V segment lost 3 bases and the J segment 7 bases; nucleotides outside the gene matches: 8. This CDR3 has 14 residues. The CDR3, as DNA: TGTGCCTGGAGCCCGGGACAGGGTACGCATACGCAGTATTTT. It yields the protein CAWSPGQGTHTQYF.

V usage is TRBV6-5 and J usage is TRBJ2-3; D gene uncertain. V was shortened by 2 bases and J by 3 bases, with 12 bases between the two germline ends. The germline CDR1 and CDR2 sequences are MNHEY and SVGAGI. The CDR3 consists of 15 residues. CDR3 sequence: CASSYAVDGTDTQYF. The CDR3 nucleotides read TGTGCCAGCAGTTACGCGGTTGACGGAACAGATACGCAGTATTTT.

This chain connects TRBV29-1 to TRBJ2-7, with D possibly matching TRBD1 (6 bases). The CDR3 runs to 13 residues. Germline V lookup: CDR1 SQVTM, CDR2 ANQGSEA. Between the trimmed V and J ends, which lost 3 bases and 6 bases, there was a span of 15 bases. The CDR3: CSVERDTTPEQYF. The CDR3, as DNA: TGCAGCGTTGAGAGGGACACCACTCCCGAGCAGTACTTC.

V is TRBV6-5 and J is TRBJ1-5, with TRBD1 matching 7 bases. V lost 5 bases to trimming and J lost 6 bases; unmatched junction nucleotides: 7. There are 14 residues in the CDR3. CDR1 and CDR2 (germline): MNHEY, SVGAGI. DNA for the CDR3: TGTGCCAGCAGTCCGAGACAGGGTCTTCAGCCCCAGCATTTT. This gives the protein CASSPRQGLQPQHF.